This TCR beta chain was recovered during a study of T cell responses to AZD1222 COVID-19 vaccine. Sequencing used immunoSEQ multiplex PCR; TCRdb keeps in-frame clones, though not all of them. This table holds around 110,000 clones, about 85% found once. The V gene's germline CDR1 is LGHNA and CDR2 YNFKEQ. There are 14 residues in the CDR3. J lost 8 bases, V lost 0 bases, and 5 bases had no gene match. Of note for this clone: Its specificity is unknown.

Study-wide results and caveats: The breadth and depth of Spike-specific TCRs increased once two AZD1222 doses had been given. Just a handful of AZD1222 recipients tested seropositive at baseline. There were mostly white British donors and more females than males, and clonal diversity was possibly underestimated.

V is TRBV4-2 and J is TRBJ1-2; 8 bases are shared with TRBD1. The source is an adult who received the AZD1222 COVID-19 vaccine. The sequencing used peripheral blood, collected 28 days after the second AZD1222 dose. CDR3: CASSQETGVEGYTF. The CDR3, as DNA: TGTGCCAGCAGCCAAGAGACAGGGGTTGAAGGCTACACCTTC.